The next 8 T cell receptor beta chains were all read from a single sample in a study of cytomegalovirus exposure and HLA in healthy donors. The PCR contained 60 Vbeta and 13 Jbeta primers. Data came from immunoSEQ multiplex PCR; TCRdb stores just in-frame clones and leaves some out. The sample yields some 150,000 clones, about four fifths seen once. Sequenced input: PBMCs. The receptor set was obtained from a woman aged 45-60 years in good health and CMV-seronegative.

This clone was detected once. The chain has TRBV4-3 and TRBJ1-4, with TRBD1 matching over 8 bases. The V segment lost 0 bases and the J segment 4 bases; nucleotides outside the gene matches: 7. The CDR3 extends over 17 amino acids. In germline, CDR1 is LGHNA, CDR2 YSLEER. CDR3 in amino acids: CASSQDSSGQVNEKLFF. CDR3 nucleotide sequence: TGCGCCAGCAGCCAAGATTCATCGGGACAGGTTAATGAAAAACTGTTTTTT.

CDR3 protein: CASTSRGYGSYEQYF. In DNA form, the CDR3 reads TGTGCCAGCACCTCCAGGGGATACGGGTCTTACGAGCAGTACTTC. The V and J genes are TRBV7-2 and TRBJ2-5; weak D call: TRBD1 (6 bases). The closer fit of TRBJ2-7 to the DNA end suggests the J call may be wrong. CDR1 is SGHTA, CDR2 FQGNSA, per germline. This CDR3 is built from 15 residues.

The rearrangement links TRBV6-1 to TRBJ1-5; 8 bases align to TRBD1. Germline V gene data show CDR1 as MNHNS and CDR2 as SASEGT. V gave up 0 bases and J gave up 0 bases; unmatched junction bases: 1. CDR3 length: 16 residues. The DNA of the CDR3 is TGTGCCAGCAGTGAAGCGCAGGGGGCTAGCAATCAGCCCCAGCATTTT. As protein: CASSEAQGASNQPQHF.

DNA of the CDR3: TGTGCCAGCAGCTTATCCCCCGTCTATGGCTACACCTTC. Protein product: CASSLSPVYGYTF. J is TRBJ1-2 and V is TRBV13; D call uncertain. CDR1 is PRHDT and CDR2 is FYEKMQ in the germline V gene (reference sequence). Trimming shortened V by 2 bases and J by 4 bases, and 8 bases separated the two germline ends. The CDR3 runs to 13 residues.

CDR3: CAWSKGETQYF. DNA of the CDR3: TGTGCCTGGAGTAAGGGGGAGACCCAGTACTTC. The chain has TRBV30 and TRBJ2-5, with a possible D match to TRBD1 (5 bases). V lost 2 bases and J 5 bases, leaving 6 bases between the germline ends. The germline V gene has CDR1 GTSNPN and CDR2 SVGIG (reference sequence). CDR3 length: 11 residues.

V is TRBV15 and J is TRBJ1-1, with unresolved D. CDR1 and CDR2 (germline): LNHNV, YYDKDF (reference sequence). Trimming left V 5 bases short and J 1 base short, with 11 bases between. CDR3 length equals 14 residues. CDR3 sequence (DNA): TGTGCCACCAGCTACAACCAAGAGAACACTGAAGCTTTCTTT. Its protein product is CATSYNQENTEAFF.

V is TRBV11-3 and J is TRBJ1-2; D remains unclear. In germline, CDR1 is SGHNT, CDR2 YENEEA. With 4 bases removed from V and 4 bases from J, the gap between germline ends came to 13 bases. CDR3 length: 14 residues. The CDR3 reads CASSSFLSGYGYTF. The CDR3 nucleotides are TGTGCCAGCAGCTCTTTCCTTAGTGGCTATGGCTACACCTTC.

This chain connects TRBV27 to TRBJ1-2; D gene unclear. There are 15 residues in the CDR3. Germline V gene sequence: CDR1 MNHEY, CDR2 SMNVEV (reference sequence). Trimming took 0 bases from V and 4 from J, leaving 12 bases between them. The CDR3 DNA sequence: TGTGCCAGCAGTTTATCCGGGAATCAGTTCTATGGCTACACCTTC. The encoded protein is CASSLSGNQFYGYTF.